The entry below gives a single T cell receptor beta chain sequence along with its context. Its matching antigen is unknown. CDR3 length equals 13 residues. The V and J ends lost 5 bases and 6 bases respectively, with 13 bases between them. Germline CDR1 and CDR2: SEHNR and FQNEAQ (reference sequence). The data stem from a study of cytomegalovirus exposure and HLA in healthy donors. Study observations and caveats: The investigators catalogued 160 or so TCR beta chains as cytomegalovirus-associated.

Method: immunoSEQ multiplex PCR; TCRdb's copy keeps in-frame clones and lacks some. The sample carries 250,000 to 350,000 clones, about nine tenths recorded once. This TCR came from a woman between 18 and 29 years old in good health and CMV-seronegative. What was sequenced was PBMCs. The chain carries TRBV7-9 and TRBJ1-2; maybe TRBD1 (6 bases). This CDR3 is CASSPRGLNGYTF. DNA of the CDR3: TGTGCCAGCAGCCCCAGGGGCCTCAATGGCTACACCTTC.